This T cell receptor (beta chain) was profiled in a study of blood T cell repertoires in COVID-19. Across the whole study: Specimens from acute and convalescent COVID-19 originated in the United States, Italy and Spain.

Trimming pared 0 bases from V and 7 bases from J, leaving 13 bases between. There are 15 residues in the CDR3. CDR1 is LGHNA, CDR2 YNFKEQ, per germline. Profiling relied on immunoSEQ multiplex PCR, and the TCRdb table lists in-frame clones only, not all of them. Altogether 400,000 or so clones are present, less than 95% being singletons, with the ten largest covering about 0.6%. Sequencing input: PBMCs or T cells enriched from blood (not recorded which). The sequence derives from a man aged 18 to 30 who had recovered from COVID-19. V is TRBV4-2 and J is TRBJ2-1; D possibly corresponds to TRBD2 (6 bases). CDR3: CASSQDPGLQNEQFF. CDR3 bases: TGTGCCAGCAGCCAAGATCCGGGACTCCAAAATGAGCAGTTCTTC.